This T cell receptor beta chain comes out of a study of blood T cell repertoires in COVID-19. Study summary: From the United States, Italy and Spain came samples of acute and convalescent COVID-19. T cells, B-cell-depleted T cells, or PBMCs provided the cDNA or gDNA that served as material.

Authors' processing steps: Nucleated cell counts were estimated from reference gene primer amplification. This table comes from immunoSEQ multiplex PCR, and its TCRdb copy is limited to in-frame clones, with some not included. D and trimming come from the DNA, and the V and J calls and clone size come from that table. The sample shows approximately 250,000 clones, about 87% of them seen only once. The CDR3 sequence is 14 residues long. V lost 5 bases, J lost 0 bases, and 11 bases lay in between. CDR1 is LNHDA, CDR2 SQIVND, per germline (reference sequence). The source material was peripheral blood. The chain couples TRBV19 to TRBJ2-7; a possible D gene is TRBD1 (5 bases). The clonotype originates from a human donor in a cohort sampled during active COVID-19. Here the CDR3 reads CASSSSGNSYEQYF. The CDR3 DNA sequence: TGTGCCAGTAGTTCTTCAGGGAACTCCTACGAGCAGTACTTC.